Listed below are T cell receptor beta chains from one sample, sequenced in a study of T-cell reconstitution after alpha-beta-depleted transplantation in children. TCRdb called the PCR reads again in MiXCR, with one record for every CDR3 protein. Among about 440,000 distinct CDR3 sequences listed, around 46% were seen once. The specimen comprised PBMCs, sampled before TCRalphabeta/CD19-depleted stem cell transplant. Receptors were obtained from a girl aged 2-15 years with aplastic anemia, due to receive a stem cell transplant. Each CDR3 is given with its conserved first and last residue. Each record gives: CDR3 DNA, CDR3 protein, clone size, CDR3 length, D gene, V gene, J gene. D genes are given only for firm matches. A clone size is listed for some rows: how often the clone was seen (once, few, many), or a class if it is expanded.

CDR3 DNA: TGTGCCAGCAGTTCCGCCCCTAGAAACACCATATATTTT; CDR3 protein: CASSSAPRNTIYF; clone size: few; CDR3 length: 13; D gene: NA; V gene: TRBV12-3/TRBV12-4; J gene: TRBJ1-3
CDR3 DNA: TGTGCCAGCAGCCCAGACCGGGAGCTGTTTTTT; CDR3 protein: CASSPDRELFF; clone size: NA; CDR3 length: 11; D gene: NA; V gene: TRBV11-2; J gene: TRBJ2-2
CDR3 DNA: TGTGCCAGCAGCTTAGGTTCGGGAGGGGGCCAGCAGTACTTC; CDR3 protein: CASSLGSGGGQQYF; clone size: many; CDR3 length: 14; D gene: NA; V gene: TRBV7-2; J gene: TRBJ2-7
CDR3 DNA: TGTGCCAGCAGCCAGGAACTCCCCGGGACAGGGTATGGCTACCCCTTC; CDR3 protein: CASSQELPGTGYGYPF; clone size: NA; CDR3 length: 16; D gene: TRBD1; V gene: TRBV3-1; J gene: TRBJ1-2
CDR3 DNA: TGCGCCAGCAGCTCCCATTCACTAGCCAAAAACATTCAGTACTTC; CDR3 protein: CASSSHSLAKNIQYF; clone size: NA; CDR3 length: 15; D gene: NA; V gene: TRBV5-1; J gene: TRBJ2-4
CDR3 DNA: TGTGCCAGCTTCCCAGCGGGACACTACTCCTACGAGCAGTACTTC; CDR3 protein: CASFPAGHYSYEQYF; clone size: NA; CDR3 length: 15; D gene: NA; V gene: TRBV21-1; J gene: TRBJ2-7
CDR3 DNA: TGTGCCAGCACCCGGGACAGTAATTCACCCCTCCACTTT; CDR3 protein: CASTRDSNSPLHF; clone size: many; CDR3 length: 13; D gene: TRBD1; V gene: TRBV12-3/TRBV12-4; J gene: TRBJ1-6
CDR3 DNA: TGTGCCAGCAGCTTAATCAACGGGAGGGCCGGTGAGCAGTACTTC; CDR3 protein: CASSLINGRAGEQYF; clone size: NA; CDR3 length: 15; D gene: TRBD2; V gene: TRBV7-2; J gene: TRBJ2-7
CDR3 DNA: TGTGCCAGCAGGCCGACTAGCGATGGCCCCAATGAGCAGTTCTTC; CDR3 protein: CASRPTSDGPNEQFF; clone size: NA; CDR3 length: 15; D gene: TRBD2; V gene: TRBV7-6; J gene: TRBJ2-1
CDR3 DNA: TGTGCCAGCAGCTTGTACAACCCAACCTACGAGCAGTACTTC; CDR3 protein: CASSLYNPTYEQYF; clone size: many; CDR3 length: 14; D gene: NA; V gene: TRBV5-6; J gene: TRBJ2-7
CDR3 DNA: TGCGCCAGCAGCTTGCCGGGATCCGGGAATGAGCAGTTCTTC; CDR3 protein: CASSLPGSGNEQFF; clone size: many; CDR3 length: 14; D gene: NA; V gene: TRBV5-1; J gene: TRBJ2-1
CDR3 DNA: TGCGCCAGCGGCTCCCGGACAGGCTACAATGAGCAGTTCTTC; CDR3 protein: CASGSRTGYNEQFF; clone size: NA; CDR3 length: 14; D gene: TRBD1; V gene: TRBV5-1; J gene: TRBJ2-1
CDR3 DNA: TGTGCCAGCAGCTCGGGACAGGGAGCGCAGTATTTT; CDR3 protein: CASSSGQGAQYF; clone size: many; CDR3 length: 12; D gene: TRBD1; V gene: TRBV12-3/TRBV12-4; J gene: TRBJ2-3
CDR3 DNA: TGTGCCAGCAGCGAGTCCAGGATGAGTGGTGAAAAACTGTTTTTT; CDR3 protein: CASSESRMSGEKLFF; clone size: NA; CDR3 length: 15; D gene: NA; V gene: TRBV13; J gene: TRBJ1-4
CDR3 DNA: TGTGCCAGCAGCCATGGTGGGGACAATGAGCAGTTCTTC; CDR3 protein: CASSHGGDNEQFF; clone size: NA; CDR3 length: 13; D gene: NA; V gene: TRBV3-1; J gene: TRBJ2-1
CDR3 DNA: TGTGCCAGTAGTATAGTCAGGGGAATGACCGGGGAGCTGTTTTTT; CDR3 protein: CASSIVRGMTGELFF; clone size: few; CDR3 length: 15; D gene: NA; V gene: TRBV19; J gene: TRBJ2-2
CDR3 DNA: TGTGCCAGCATGGAGGAGTGGAACACCGGGGAGCTGTTTTTT; CDR3 protein: CASMEEWNTGELFF; clone size: NA; CDR3 length: 14; D gene: NA; V gene: TRBV6-1; J gene: TRBJ2-2
CDR3 DNA: TGTGCCACCAGCAGAGCTAGCGGGAGCACAGATACGCAGTATTTT; CDR3 protein: CATSRASGSTDTQYF; clone size: NA; CDR3 length: 15; D gene: TRBD2; V gene: TRBV15; J gene: TRBJ2-3
CDR3 DNA: TGTGCCAGCGGCCCGCTTGGAGGTGTGGGTGAGCAGTTCTTC; CDR3 protein: CASGPLGGVGEQFF; clone size: NA; CDR3 length: 14; D gene: NA; V gene: TRBV3-1; J gene: TRBJ2-1
CDR3 DNA: TGTGCCAGCAGCTTGGGGGGCACGTACCAAGAGACCCAGTACTTC; CDR3 protein: CASSLGGTYQETQYF; clone size: NA; CDR3 length: 15; D gene: NA; V gene: TRBV5-5; J gene: TRBJ2-5
CDR3 DNA: TGTGCCAGCAGCCAACCCTTAGCGGGAGGGCCAAGGGAGCAGTTCTTC; CDR3 protein: CASSQPLAGGPREQFF; clone size: NA; CDR3 length: 16; D gene: TRBD2; V gene: TRBV7-9; J gene: TRBJ2-1
CDR3 DNA: TGTGCCAGCAGCCAACAGCAGGGGTATGGCTACACCTTC; CDR3 protein: CASSQQQGYGYTF; clone size: few; CDR3 length: 13; D gene: NA; V gene: TRBV7-2; J gene: TRBJ1-2
CDR3 DNA: TGCAGAGCCGGGGCCGGCGATGAGCAGTTCTTC; CDR3 protein: CRAGAGDEQFF; clone size: NA; CDR3 length: 11; D gene: NA; V gene: TRBV20-1; J gene: TRBJ2-1
CDR3 DNA: TGCAGTGCTCCTGGTCCGGGACAGGGCAGCAGTACGCAGTATTTT; CDR3 protein: CSAPGPGQGSSTQYF; clone size: many; CDR3 length: 15; D gene: TRBD1; V gene: TRBV20-1; J gene: TRBJ2-3
CDR3 DNA: TGCGCCAGCAGCCCCATAGGGGGACAGATCTATGGCTACACCTTC; CDR3 protein: CASSPIGGQIYGYTF; clone size: few; CDR3 length: 15; D gene: TRBD1; V gene: TRBV4-1; J gene: TRBJ1-2
CDR3 DNA: TGCGCCAGCAGCTTGGAACCGGAGACCCAACTGTTTTTT; CDR3 protein: CASSLEPETQLFF; clone size: once; CDR3 length: 13; D gene: NA; V gene: TRBV5-1; J gene: TRBJ1-4
CDR3 DNA: TGCAGTGCTAGAGATTCGCAGAAGGCTCAGATGAAGGGCTACACCTTC; CDR3 protein: CSARDSQKAQMKGYTF; clone size: many; CDR3 length: 16; D gene: NA; V gene: TRBV20-1; J gene: TRBJ1-2
CDR3 DNA: TGCGCCAGCATCTTGTATAGGGCAGATACGCAGTATTTT; CDR3 protein: CASILYRADTQYF; clone size: NA; CDR3 length: 13; D gene: NA; V gene: TRBV5-1; J gene: TRBJ2-3
CDR3 DNA: TGCAGTGTTACTGGAGGGGGGGGGAGCTATGGCTACACCTTC; CDR3 protein: CSVTGGGGSYGYTF; clone size: few; CDR3 length: 14; D gene: NA; V gene: TRBV20-1; J gene: TRBJ1-2
CDR3 DNA: TGTGCCAGCAGTCTTGCCTTAGGACAGAACAATCAGCCCCAGCATTTT; CDR3 protein: CASSLALGQNNQPQHF; clone size: NA; CDR3 length: 16; D gene: NA; V gene: TRBV12-3/TRBV12-4; J gene: TRBJ1-5
CDR3 DNA: TGCAGTGCTATAGGGTCTACTAGCGCGGGAGAGCAGTACTTC; CDR3 protein: CSAIGSTSAGEQYF; clone size: NA; CDR3 length: 14; D gene: TRBD2; V gene: TRBV20-1; J gene: TRBJ2-7
CDR3 DNA: TGCAGTGCCCGGGACCCTTTCCACTACGAGCAGTACTTC; CDR3 protein: CSARDPFHYEQYF; clone size: NA; CDR3 length: 13; D gene: NA; V gene: TRBV20-1; J gene: TRBJ2-7
CDR3 DNA: TGTGCCAGCAGCACCCGGACTAGCAATGGCGAGCAGTACTTC; CDR3 protein: CASSTRTSNGEQYF; clone size: few; CDR3 length: 14; D gene: TRBD2; V gene: TRBV9; J gene: TRBJ2-7
CDR3 DNA: TGTGCCAGCAGTGGCCGAGAGGGCATCTCCTATAATTCACCCCTCCACTTT; CDR3 protein: CASSGREGISYNSPLHF; clone size: many; CDR3 length: 17; D gene: NA; V gene: TRBV2; J gene: TRBJ1-6
CDR3 DNA: TGTGCCAGCATGCAATTAGGGTGGCCGGAGACCCAGTACTTC; CDR3 protein: CASMQLGWPETQYF; clone size: NA; CDR3 length: 14; D gene: NA; V gene: TRBV5-6; J gene: TRBJ2-5
CDR3 DNA: TGCGCCAGCAGCTTGGAGCAGGGAGGGAGGATGGGGCAGTTCTTC; CDR3 protein: CASSLEQGGRMGQFF; clone size: NA; CDR3 length: 15; D gene: TRBD2; V gene: TRBV5-1; J gene: TRBJ2-1
CDR3 DNA: TGTGCCACCAGCAGAGGGGGGTCTGGGGCCAACGTCCCGACTTTC; CDR3 protein: CATSRGGSGANVPTF; clone size: NA; CDR3 length: 15; D gene: NA; V gene: TRBV15; J gene: TRBJ2-6
CDR3 DNA: TGCGCCAGCAGCTTGGTCCAGTTGGGGCGGGAGCAGTACTTC; CDR3 protein: CASSLVQLGREQYF; clone size: NA; CDR3 length: 14; D gene: NA; V gene: TRBV5-1; J gene: TRBJ2-7
CDR3 DNA: TGTGCCAGCAGCCAACAGTTAGGAACTAATGAAAAACTGTTTTTT; CDR3 protein: CASSQQLGTNEKLFF; clone size: NA; CDR3 length: 15; D gene: NA; V gene: TRBV14; J gene: TRBJ1-4
CDR3 DNA: TGCGCCAGCAGCTTGTCTACCACCAACACTGAAGCTTTCTTT; CDR3 protein: CASSLSTTNTEAFF; clone size: NA; CDR3 length: 14; D gene: NA; V gene: TRBV5-1; J gene: TRBJ1-1
CDR3 DNA: TGTGCCAGCAGTAGGATCTCTGGAAACACCATATATTTT; CDR3 protein: CASSRISGNTIYF; clone size: NA; CDR3 length: 13; D gene: NA; V gene: TRBV12-3/TRBV12-4; J gene: TRBJ1-3
CDR3 DNA: TGCGCCAGCAGCTTGGACCCCGACGCTGAAGCTTTCTTT; CDR3 protein: CASSLDPDAEAFF; clone size: NA; CDR3 length: 13; D gene: NA; V gene: TRBV5-1; J gene: TRBJ1-1
CDR3 DNA: TGTGCCAGCAGCTTAGTGCCAGGAGATTACAATGAGCAGTTCTTC; CDR3 protein: CASSLVPGDYNEQFF; clone size: NA; CDR3 length: 15; D gene: NA; V gene: TRBV7-9; J gene: TRBJ2-1
CDR3 DNA: TGTGCCAGCAGCCCAAACGCTGCCACAGATACGCAGTATTTT; CDR3 protein: CASSPNAATDTQYF; clone size: once; CDR3 length: 14; D gene: NA; V gene: TRBV7-8; J gene: TRBJ2-3
CDR3 DNA: TGCAGTGCTGAGCCCCAGGTGGCAGAGACCCAGTACTTC; CDR3 protein: CSAEPQVAETQYF; clone size: few; CDR3 length: 13; D gene: NA; V gene: TRBV20-1; J gene: TRBJ2-5